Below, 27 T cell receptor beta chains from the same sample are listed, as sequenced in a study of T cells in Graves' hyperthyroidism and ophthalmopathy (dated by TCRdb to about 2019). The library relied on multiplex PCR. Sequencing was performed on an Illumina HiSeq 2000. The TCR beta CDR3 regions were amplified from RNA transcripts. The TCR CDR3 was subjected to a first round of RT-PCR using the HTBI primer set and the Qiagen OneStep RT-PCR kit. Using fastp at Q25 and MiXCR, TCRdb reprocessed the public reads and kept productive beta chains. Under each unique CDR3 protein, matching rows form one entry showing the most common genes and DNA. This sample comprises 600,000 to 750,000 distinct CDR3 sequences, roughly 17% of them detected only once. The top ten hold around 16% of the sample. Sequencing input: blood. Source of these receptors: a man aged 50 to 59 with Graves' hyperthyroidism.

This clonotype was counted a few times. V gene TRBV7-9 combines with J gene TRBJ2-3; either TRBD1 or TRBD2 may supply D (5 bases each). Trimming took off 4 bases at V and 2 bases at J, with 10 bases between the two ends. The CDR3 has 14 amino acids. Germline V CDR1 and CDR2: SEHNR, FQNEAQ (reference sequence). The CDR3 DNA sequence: TGTGCCAGCAGCTCCGGGACGTTCACAGATACGCAGTATTTT. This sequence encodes CASSSGTFTDTQYF.

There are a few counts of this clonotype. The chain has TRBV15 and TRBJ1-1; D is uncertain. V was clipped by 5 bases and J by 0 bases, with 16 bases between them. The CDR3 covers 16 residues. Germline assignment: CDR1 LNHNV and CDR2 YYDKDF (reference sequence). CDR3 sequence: CATSYAALTMNTEAFF. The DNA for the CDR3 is TGTGCCACCAGCTATGCCGCCCTGACAATGAACACTGAAGCTTTCTTT.

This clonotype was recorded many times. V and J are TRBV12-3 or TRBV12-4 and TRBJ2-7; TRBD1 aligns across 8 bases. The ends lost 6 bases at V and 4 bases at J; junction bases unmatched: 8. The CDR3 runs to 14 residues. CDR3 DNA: TGTGCCAGCAGCACGACAGGGGCGTCATACGAGCAGTACTTC. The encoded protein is CASSTTGASYEQYF.

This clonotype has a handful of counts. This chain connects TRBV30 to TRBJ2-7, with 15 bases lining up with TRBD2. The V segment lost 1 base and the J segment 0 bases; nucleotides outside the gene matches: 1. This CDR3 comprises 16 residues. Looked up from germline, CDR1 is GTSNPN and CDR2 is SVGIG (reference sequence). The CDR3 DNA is TGTGCCTGGAGTGGGGGACTAGCGGGAGGCTCCTACGAGCAGTACTTC. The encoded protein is CAWSGGLAGGSYEQYF.

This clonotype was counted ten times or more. For the CDR3, the DNA is TGTGCCAGCAGTGATTTTGACTCGAACACCGGGGAGCTGTTTTTT. It is translated as CASSDFDSNTGELFF. V is TRBV25-1 and J is TRBJ2-2; D ambiguous. Trimming removed 3 bases at V and 0 bases at J, with 8 bases between. Germline values: CDR1 MGHDK, CDR2 SYGVNS. CDR3 length equals 15 residues. Variable domain in full (rest from reference TRBV25-1 and TRBJ2-2): EADIYQTPRYLVIGTGKKITLECSQTMGHDKMYWYQQDPGMELHLIHYSYGVNSTEKGDLSSESTVSRIRTEHFPLTLESARPSHTSQYLCASSDFDSNTGELFFGEGSRLTVL.

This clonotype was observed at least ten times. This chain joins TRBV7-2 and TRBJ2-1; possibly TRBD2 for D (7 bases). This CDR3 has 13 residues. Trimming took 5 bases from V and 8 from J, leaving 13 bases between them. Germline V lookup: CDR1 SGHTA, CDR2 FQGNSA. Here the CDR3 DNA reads TGTGCCAGCAGCCCAGAAGGGGGGGATGAGCAGTTCTTC. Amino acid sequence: CASSPEGGDEQFF.

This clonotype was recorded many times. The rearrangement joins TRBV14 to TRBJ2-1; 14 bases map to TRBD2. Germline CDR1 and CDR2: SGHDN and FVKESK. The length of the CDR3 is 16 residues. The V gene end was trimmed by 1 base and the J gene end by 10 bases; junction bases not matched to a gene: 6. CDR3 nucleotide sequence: TGTGCCAGCAGCCAAGTTCGACTAGCGGGAGGGGGCGAGCAGTTCTTC. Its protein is CASSQVRLAGGGEQFF.

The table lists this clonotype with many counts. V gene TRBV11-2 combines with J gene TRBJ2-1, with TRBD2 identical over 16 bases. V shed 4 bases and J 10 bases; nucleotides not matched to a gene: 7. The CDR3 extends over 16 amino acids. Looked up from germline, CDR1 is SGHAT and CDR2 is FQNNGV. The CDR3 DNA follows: TGTGCCAGCAGCTCGCCGGGACTAGCGGGAGGGGGCGAGCAGTTCTTC. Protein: CASSSPGLAGGGEQFF.

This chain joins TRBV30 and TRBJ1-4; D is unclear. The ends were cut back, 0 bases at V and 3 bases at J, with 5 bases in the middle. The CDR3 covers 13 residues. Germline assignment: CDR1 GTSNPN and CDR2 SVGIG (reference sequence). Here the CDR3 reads CAWSVRSNEKLFF. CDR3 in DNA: TGTGCCTGGAGTGTACGGTCTAATGAAAAACTGTTTTTT.

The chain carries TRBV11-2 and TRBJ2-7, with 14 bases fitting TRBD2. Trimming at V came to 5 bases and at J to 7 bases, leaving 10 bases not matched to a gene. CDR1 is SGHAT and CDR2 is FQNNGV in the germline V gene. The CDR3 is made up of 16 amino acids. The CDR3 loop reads CASSLGGLAGVNEQYF. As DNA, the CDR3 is TGTGCCAGCAGCCTAGGGGGACTAGCGGGAGTGAATGAGCAGTACTTC.

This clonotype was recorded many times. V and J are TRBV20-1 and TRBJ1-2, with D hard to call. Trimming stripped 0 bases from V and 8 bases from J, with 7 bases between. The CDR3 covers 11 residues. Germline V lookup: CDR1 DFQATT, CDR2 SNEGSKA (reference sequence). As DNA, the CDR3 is TGCAGTGCTAGAGATATACAGGGCTACACCTTC. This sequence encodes CSARDIQGYTF.

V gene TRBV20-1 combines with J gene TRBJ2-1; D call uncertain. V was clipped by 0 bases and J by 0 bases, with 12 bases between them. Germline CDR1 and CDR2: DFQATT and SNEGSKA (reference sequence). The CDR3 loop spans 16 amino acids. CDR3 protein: CSARDPQRSSYNEQFF. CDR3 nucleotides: TGCAGTGCTAGAGATCCCCAGCGCAGCTCCTACAATGAGCAGTTCTTC.

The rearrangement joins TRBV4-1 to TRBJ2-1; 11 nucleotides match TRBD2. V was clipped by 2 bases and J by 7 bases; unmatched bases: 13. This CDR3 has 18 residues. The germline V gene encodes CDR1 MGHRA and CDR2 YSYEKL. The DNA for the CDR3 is TGCGCCAGCAGCCAACCGTTTAGCGGGAGGGCCTGGGGTAATGAGCAGTTCTTC. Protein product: CASSQPFSGRAWGNEQFF.

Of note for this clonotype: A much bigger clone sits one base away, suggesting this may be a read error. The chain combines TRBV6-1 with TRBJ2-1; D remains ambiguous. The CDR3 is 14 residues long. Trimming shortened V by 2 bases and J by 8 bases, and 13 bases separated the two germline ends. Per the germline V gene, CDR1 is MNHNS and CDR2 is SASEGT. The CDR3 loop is CASSEFSLYDEQFF. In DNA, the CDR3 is TGTGCCAGCAGTGAATTTAGTCTGTACGATGAGCAGTTCTTC.

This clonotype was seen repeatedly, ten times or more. The CDR3 DNA sequence: TGTGCCAGCAGGGGGACTAGCGGGACCCATCGGGAGGGGTACAATGAGCAGTTCTTC. This codes for CASRGTSGTHREGYNEQFF. The rearrangement joins TRBV2 to TRBJ2-1; 13 bases match TRBD2. With V trimmed by 6 bases and J by 4 bases, 15 bases remained unmatched. In germline, CDR1 is SNHLY, CDR2 FYNNEI. The CDR3 length is 19 residues.

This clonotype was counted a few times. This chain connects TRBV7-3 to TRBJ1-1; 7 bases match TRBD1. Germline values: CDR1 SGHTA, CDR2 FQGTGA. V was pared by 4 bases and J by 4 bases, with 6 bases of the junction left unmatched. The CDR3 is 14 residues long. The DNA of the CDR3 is TGTGCCAGCAGCTCCAACAGGGGCGGCACTGAAGCTTTCTTT. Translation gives CASSSNRGGTEAFF.

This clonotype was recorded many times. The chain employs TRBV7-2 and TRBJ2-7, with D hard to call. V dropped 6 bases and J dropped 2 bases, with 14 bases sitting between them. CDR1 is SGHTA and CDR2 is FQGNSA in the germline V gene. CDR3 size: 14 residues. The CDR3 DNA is TGTGCCAGCAGACCAATCGGGCCCACCTACGAGCAGTACTTC. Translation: CASRPIGPTYEQYF.

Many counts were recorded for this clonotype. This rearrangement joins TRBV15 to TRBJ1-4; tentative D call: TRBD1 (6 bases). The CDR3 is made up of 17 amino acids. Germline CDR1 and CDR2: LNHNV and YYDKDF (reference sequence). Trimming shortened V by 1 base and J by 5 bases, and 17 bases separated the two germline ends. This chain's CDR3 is CATSRGPETGGNEKLFF. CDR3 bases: TGTGCCACCAGCAGAGGACCCGAGACAGGCGGCAATGAAAAACTGTTTTTT.

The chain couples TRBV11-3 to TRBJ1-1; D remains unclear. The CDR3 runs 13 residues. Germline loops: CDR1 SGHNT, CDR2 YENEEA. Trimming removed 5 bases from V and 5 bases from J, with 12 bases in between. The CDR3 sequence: CASSEGRETEAFF. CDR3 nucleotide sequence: TGTGCCAGCAGCGAGGGAAGGGAGACTGAAGCTTTCTTT.

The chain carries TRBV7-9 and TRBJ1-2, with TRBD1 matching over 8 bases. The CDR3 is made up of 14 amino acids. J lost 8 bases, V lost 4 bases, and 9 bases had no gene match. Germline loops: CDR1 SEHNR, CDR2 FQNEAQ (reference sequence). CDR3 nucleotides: TGTGCCAGCAGCTATACAGGGGGGGCGCGCGGCTACACCTTC. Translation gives CASSYTGGARGYTF.

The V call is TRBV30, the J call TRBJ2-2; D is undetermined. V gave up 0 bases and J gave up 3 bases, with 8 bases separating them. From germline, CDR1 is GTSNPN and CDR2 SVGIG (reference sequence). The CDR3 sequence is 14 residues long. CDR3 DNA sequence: TGTGCCTGGAGTGTAGGCCCCTACACCGGGGAGCTGTTTTTT. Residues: CAWSVGPYTGELFF.

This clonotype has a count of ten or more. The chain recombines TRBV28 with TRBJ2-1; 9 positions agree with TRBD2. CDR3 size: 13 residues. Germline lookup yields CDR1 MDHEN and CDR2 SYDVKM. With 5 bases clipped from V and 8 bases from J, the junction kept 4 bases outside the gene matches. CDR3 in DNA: TGTGCCAGCAGTCGGGCTAGCGGGGATGAGCAGTTCTTC. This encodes CASSRASGDEQFF.

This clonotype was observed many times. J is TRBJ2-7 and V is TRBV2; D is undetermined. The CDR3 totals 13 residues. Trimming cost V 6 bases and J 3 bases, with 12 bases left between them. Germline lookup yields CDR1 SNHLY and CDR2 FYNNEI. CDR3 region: CASRRQRSYEQYF. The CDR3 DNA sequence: TGTGCCAGCAGGCGTCAGAGGAGCTACGAGCAGTACTTC.

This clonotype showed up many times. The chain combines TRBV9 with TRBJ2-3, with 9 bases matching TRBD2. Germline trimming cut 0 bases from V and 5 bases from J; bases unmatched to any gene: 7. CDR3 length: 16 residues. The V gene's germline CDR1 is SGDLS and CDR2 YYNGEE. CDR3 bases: TGTGCCAGCAGCGTAGGAGTAGCGGGAGTCTTAGATACGCAGTATTTT. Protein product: CASSVGVAGVLDTQYF.

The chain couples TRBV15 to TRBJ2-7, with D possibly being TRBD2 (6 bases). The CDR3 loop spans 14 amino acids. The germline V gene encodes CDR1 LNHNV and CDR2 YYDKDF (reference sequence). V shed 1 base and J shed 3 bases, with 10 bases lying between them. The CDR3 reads CATSRGISGYEQYF. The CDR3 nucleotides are TGTGCCACCAGCAGAGGGATTAGCGGCTACGAGCAGTACTTC.

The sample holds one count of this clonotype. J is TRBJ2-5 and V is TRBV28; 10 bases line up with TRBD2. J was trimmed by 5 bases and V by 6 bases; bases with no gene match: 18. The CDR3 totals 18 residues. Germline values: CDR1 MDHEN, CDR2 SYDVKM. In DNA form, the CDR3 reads TGTGCCAGCAGCAAGTATCTAGCGGGAGAGGGGGCCGGGGAGACCCAGTACTTC. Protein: CASSKYLAGEGAGETQYF.

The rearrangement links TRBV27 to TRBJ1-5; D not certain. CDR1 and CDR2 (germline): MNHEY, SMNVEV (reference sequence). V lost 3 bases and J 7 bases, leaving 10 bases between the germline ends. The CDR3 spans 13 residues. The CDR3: CASSFKGYQPQHF. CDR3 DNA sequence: TGTGCCAGCAGTTTTAAAGGGTACCAGCCCCAGCATTTT.